This TCR beta chain was sequenced in a study of response to subunit inactivated influenza vaccine (dated by TCRdb to the late 2010s). Study-level background: To follow how T cells responded to a trivalent subunit inactivated influenza vaccine, the researchers relied on deep quantitative profiling of the T cell receptor repertoire. General conclusions and limits of the study: It was suggested by the authors that each seasonal influenza vaccination may recruit only a limited number of new T cells.

Regarding this clonotype: This receptor's antigen is unknown. The sample holds no much larger clone one base away, and base qualities are not on file.

V gives up 0 bases and J gives up 0 bases, and the segment between their germline ends measures 12 bases. Including cysteine and phenylalanine, the CDR3 has 16 amino acids. CDR3 DNA only is kept here, 48 bases in frame from base 1. Based on the germline V gene (reference sequence), the CDR1 and CDR2 sequences are SGHKS and YYEKEE. The library was built by means of RT-PCR. Sequencer: Illumina HiSeq 2500. In TCRdb, the public reads were trimmed at Q25 with fastp and aligned with MiXCR, with productive beta chains retained. Rows are unified per CDR3 protein, each entry keeping the most common DNA and genes. In all, the sample holds 450,000 to 500,000 distinct CDR3 sequences, and about 10% of those were seen once. The ten largest account for around 12% of the sample. Per the publication, the time point label means: approximately 45 days after influenza vaccine administration.

The source of this sequence is a man aged 45-65 years who received an inactivated influenza vaccine. Donor details come from another sample of the same person, matched by shared clones. Recombination joined TRBV5-5 with TRBJ1-1, and the D gene may be TRBD1, 5 bases matching. The sequencing used PBMCs from blood, collected more than 35 days after vaccination. The CDR3 reads CASSLGTGRLNTEAFF. The DNA sequence reads TGTGCCAGCAGCTTGGGAACAGGCCGGCTGAACACTGAAGCTTTCTTT.